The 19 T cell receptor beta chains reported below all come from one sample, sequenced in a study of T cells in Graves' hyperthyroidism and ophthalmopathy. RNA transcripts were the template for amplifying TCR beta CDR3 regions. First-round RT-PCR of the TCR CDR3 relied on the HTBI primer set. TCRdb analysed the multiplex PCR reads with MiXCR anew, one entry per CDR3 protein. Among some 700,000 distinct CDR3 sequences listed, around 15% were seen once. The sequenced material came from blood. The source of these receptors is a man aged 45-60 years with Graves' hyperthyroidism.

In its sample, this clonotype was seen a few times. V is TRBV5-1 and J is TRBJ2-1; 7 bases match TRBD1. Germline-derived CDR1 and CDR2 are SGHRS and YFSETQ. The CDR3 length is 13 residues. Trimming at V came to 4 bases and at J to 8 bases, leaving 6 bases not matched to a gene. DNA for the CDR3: TGCGCCAGCAGCCCCTACAGGGGTTATGAGCAGTTCTTC. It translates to CASSPYRGYEQFF.

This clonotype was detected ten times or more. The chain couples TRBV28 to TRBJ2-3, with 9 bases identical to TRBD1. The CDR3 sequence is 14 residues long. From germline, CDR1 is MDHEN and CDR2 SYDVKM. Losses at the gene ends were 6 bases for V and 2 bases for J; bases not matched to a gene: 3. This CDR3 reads CASRGQGFTDTQYF. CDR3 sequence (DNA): TGTGCCAGCAGGGGACAGGGATTCACAGATACGCAGTATTTT.

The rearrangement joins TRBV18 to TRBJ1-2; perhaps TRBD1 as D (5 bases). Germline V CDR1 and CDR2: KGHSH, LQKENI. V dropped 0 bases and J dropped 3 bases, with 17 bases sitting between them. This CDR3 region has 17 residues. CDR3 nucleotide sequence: TGTGCCAGCTCACCACCCGGTTTGGTGTCAGGGCACTATGGCTACACCTTC. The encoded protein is CASSPPGLVSGHYGYTF.

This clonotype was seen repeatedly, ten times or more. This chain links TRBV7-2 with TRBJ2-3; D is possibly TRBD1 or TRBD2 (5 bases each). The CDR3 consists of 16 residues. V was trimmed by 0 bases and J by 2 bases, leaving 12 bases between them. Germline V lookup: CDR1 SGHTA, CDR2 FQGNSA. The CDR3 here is CASSLALGVYTDTQYF. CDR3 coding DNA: TGTGCCAGCAGCTTAGCGTTGGGGGTTTACACAGATACGCAGTATTTT.

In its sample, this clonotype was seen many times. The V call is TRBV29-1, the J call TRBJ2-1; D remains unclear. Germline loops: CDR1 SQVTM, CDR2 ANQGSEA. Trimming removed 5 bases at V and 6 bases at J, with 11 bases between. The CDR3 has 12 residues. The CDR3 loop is CSVFQFGNEQFF. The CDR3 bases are TGCAGCGTTTTCCAGTTTGGCAATGAGCAGTTCTTC.

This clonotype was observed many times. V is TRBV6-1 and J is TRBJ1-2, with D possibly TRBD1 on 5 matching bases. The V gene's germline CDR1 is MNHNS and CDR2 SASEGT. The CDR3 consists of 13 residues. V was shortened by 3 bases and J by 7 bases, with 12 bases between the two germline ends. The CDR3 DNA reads TGTGCCAGCAGTGACCCAAACAGGTCTGGCTACACCTTC. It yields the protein CASSDPNRSGYTF.

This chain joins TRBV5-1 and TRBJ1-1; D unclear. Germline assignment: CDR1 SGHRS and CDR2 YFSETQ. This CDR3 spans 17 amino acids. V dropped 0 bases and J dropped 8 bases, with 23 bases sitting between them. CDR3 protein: CASSLDGWGSSAYEAFF. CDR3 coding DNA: TGCGCCAGCAGCTTGGATGGGTGGGGTTCGTCCGCATACGAAGCTTTCTTT.

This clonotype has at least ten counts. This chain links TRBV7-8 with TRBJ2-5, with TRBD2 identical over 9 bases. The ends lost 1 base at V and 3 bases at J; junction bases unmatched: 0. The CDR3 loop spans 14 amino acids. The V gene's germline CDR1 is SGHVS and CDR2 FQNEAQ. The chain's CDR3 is CASSLGTSEETQYF. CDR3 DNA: TGTGCCAGCAGCTTAGGGACTAGCGAAGAGACCCAGTACTTC.

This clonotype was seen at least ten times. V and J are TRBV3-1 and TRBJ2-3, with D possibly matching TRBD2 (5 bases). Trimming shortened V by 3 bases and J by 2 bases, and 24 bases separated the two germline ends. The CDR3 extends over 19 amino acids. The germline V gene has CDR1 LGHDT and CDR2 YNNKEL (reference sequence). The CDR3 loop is CASSHTGNKFISFTDTQYF. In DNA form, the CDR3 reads TGTGCCAGCAGCCACACCGGGAATAAGTTCATATCATTCACAGATACGCAGTATTTT.

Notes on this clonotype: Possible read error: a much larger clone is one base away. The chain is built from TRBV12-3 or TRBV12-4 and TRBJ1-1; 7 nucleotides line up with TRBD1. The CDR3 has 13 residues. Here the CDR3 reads CATTDRRNTEASF. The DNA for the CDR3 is TGTGCCACTACGGACAGGAGAAACACTGAAGCTTCCTTT.

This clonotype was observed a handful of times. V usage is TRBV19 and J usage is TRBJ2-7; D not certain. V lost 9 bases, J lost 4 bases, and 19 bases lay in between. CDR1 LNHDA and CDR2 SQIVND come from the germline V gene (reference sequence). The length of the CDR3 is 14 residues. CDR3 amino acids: CASKKPGEEYEQYF. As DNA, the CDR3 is TGTGCCAGCAAGAAGCCCGGAGAGGAGTACGAGCAGTACTTC. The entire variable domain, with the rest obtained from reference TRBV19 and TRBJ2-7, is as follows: DGGITQSPKYLFRKEGQNVTLSCEQNLNHDAMYWYRQDPGQGLRLIYYSQIVNDFQKGDIAEGYSVSREKKESFPLTVTSAQKNPTAFYLCASKKPGEEYEQYFGPGTRLTVT.

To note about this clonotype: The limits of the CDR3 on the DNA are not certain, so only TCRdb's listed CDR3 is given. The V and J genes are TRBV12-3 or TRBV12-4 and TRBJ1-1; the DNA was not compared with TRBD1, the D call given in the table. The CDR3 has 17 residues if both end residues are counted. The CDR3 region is CASSLHLRGAMNTEAFF.

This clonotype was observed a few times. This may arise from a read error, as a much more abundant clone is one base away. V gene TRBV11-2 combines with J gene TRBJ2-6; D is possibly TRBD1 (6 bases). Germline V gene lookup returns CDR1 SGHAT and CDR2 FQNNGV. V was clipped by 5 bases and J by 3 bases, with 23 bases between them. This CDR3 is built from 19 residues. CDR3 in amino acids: CASSIMPGHSLFGANVLTF. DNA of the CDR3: TGTGCCAGCAGCATCATGCCGGGACACTCCTTATTTGGGGCCAACGTCCTGACTTTC.

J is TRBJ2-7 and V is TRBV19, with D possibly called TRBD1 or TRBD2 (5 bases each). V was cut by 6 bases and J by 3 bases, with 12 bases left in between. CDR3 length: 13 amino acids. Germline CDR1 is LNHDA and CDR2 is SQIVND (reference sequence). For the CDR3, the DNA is TGTGCCAGTAGCTCCGGGGACCACTACGAGCAGTACTTC. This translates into CASSSGDHYEQYF.

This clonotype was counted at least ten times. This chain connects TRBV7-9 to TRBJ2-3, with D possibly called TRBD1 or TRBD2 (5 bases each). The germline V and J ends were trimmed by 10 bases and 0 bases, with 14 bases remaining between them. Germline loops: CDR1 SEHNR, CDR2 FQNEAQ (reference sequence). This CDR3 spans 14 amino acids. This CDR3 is CANPSGPSTDTQYF. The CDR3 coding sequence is TGTGCCAACCCGTCGGGACCGAGCACAGATACGCAGTATTTT.

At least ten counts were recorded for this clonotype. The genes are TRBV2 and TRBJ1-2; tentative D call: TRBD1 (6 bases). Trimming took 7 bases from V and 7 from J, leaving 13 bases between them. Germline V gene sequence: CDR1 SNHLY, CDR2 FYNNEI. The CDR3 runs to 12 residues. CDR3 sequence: CASTKGGAGYTF. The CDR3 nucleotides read TGTGCCAGCACCAAGGGGGGAGCTGGCTACACCTTC.

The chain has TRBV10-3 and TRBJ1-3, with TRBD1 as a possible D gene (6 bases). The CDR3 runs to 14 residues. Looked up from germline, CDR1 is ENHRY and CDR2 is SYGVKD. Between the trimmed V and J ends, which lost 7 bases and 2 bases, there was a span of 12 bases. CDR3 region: CAIKGEGAGNTIYF. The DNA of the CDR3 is TGTGCCATCAAGGGTGAGGGGGCTGGAAACACCATATATTTT.

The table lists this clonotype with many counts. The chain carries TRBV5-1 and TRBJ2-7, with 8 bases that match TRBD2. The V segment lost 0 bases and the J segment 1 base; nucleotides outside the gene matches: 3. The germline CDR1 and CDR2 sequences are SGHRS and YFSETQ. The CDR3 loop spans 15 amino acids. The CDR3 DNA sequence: TGCGCCAGCAGCTTGGGAGCGGGAGCATCCTACGAGCAGTACTTC. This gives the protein CASSLGAGASYEQYF.

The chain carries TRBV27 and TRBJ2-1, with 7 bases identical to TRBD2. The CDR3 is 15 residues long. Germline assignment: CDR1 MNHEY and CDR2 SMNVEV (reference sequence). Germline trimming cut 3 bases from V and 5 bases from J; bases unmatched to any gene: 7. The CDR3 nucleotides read TGTGCCAGCAGTTTGGGGGACTATGGAAACAATGAGCAGTTCTTC. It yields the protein CASSLGDYGNNEQFF.